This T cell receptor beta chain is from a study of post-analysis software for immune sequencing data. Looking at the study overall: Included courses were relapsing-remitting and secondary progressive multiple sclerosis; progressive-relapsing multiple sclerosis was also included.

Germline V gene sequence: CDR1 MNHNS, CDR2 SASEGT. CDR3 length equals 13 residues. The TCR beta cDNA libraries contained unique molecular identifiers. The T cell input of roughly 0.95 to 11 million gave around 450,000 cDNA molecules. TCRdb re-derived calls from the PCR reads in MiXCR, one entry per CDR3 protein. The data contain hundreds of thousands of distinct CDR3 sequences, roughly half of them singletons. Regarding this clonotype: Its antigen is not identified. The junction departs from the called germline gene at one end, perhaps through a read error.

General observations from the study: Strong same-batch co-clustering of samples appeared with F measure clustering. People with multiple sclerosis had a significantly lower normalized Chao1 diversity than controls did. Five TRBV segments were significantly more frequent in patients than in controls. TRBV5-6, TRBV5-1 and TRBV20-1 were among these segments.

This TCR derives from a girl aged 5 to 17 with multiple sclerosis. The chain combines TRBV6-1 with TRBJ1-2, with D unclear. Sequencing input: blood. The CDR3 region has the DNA TGTGCCAGCAGTGAAAGATCAGGCTATGGCTGCACCTTC. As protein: CASSERSGYGCTF.